The 2 T cell receptor beta chains reported below all come from one sample, sequenced in a study of identical twins. TCRdb re-analysed the 5' RACE reads in MiXCR, keeping a single row per CDR3 protein. The repertoire consists of a few hundred thousand distinct CDR3 sequences, with approximately 15% occurring once and the leading ten covering approximately 1%. These data also featured in a second study, about yellow fever vaccine responses in identical twins.

Sequenced material: CD4+ T cells sorted from blood. The source of these receptors is a woman aged 18-29 years in good health.

This chain connects TRBV20-1 to TRBJ2-1; D not certain. This CDR3 region has 12 residues. V lost 6 bases and J lost 5, with 11 bases in between. The germline gives CDR1 DFQATT, CDR2 SNEGSKA (reference sequence). Here the CDR3 DNA reads TGCAGTGCGTCGCGGAGCAACAATGAGCAGTTCTTC. The encoded protein is CSASRSNNEQFF.

The chain recombines TRBV20-1 with TRBJ2-1; 10 nucleotides line up with TRBD1. The V gene's germline CDR1 is DFQATT and CDR2 SNEGSKA (reference sequence). V dropped 6 bases and J dropped 8; count of bases not matched to a gene: 10. The CDR3 consists of 14 residues. This chain's CDR3 is CSAPRQGASDEQFF. CDR3 sequence (DNA): TGCAGTGCCCCGAGACAGGGGGCAAGCGATGAGCAGTTCTTC.